This T cell receptor (beta chain) was retrieved from a study of blood T cell repertoires in COVID-19. CDR3 length: 13 residues. Germline V lookup: CDR1 LNHDA, CDR2 SQIVND (reference sequence). V was shortened by 7 bases and J by 4 bases, with 11 bases between the two germline ends. Sequencing used immunoSEQ multiplex PCR; TCRdb keeps in-frame clones, though not all of them. The table records around 94,000 clones, approximately 84% of them present only once. This chain links TRBV19 with TRBJ1-5, with D tentatively TRBD1 (6 bases). Input material: peripheral blood. The source of this sequence is a man aged 40-50 years with active or convalescent COVID-19. CDR3 coding DNA: TGTGCCAGTACGGAGCAGGGGAATCAGCCCCAGCATTTT. The encoded protein is CASTEQGNQPQHF.